One and the same sample provided the 9 T cell receptor beta chains below, sequenced in a study of Ad26.COV2.S vaccination and SARS-CoV-2 variants. Regarding treatment: roughly 18 received Ad26.COV2.S at low or high dose, single or two shots; several received placebo; per-sample allocation not given. The samples were gathered on day 63 after the first injection of vaccine or placebo. The method was immunoSEQ multiplex PCR; TCRdb's version includes in-frame clones alone and lacks a portion of them. The data show 320,000 or so clones, with almost 90% seen just once and around 5.5% held by the top ten. The sequenced sample was peripheral blood, obtained in a trial of Ad26.COV2.S vaccine versus placebo. Source of these receptors: a person between 18 and 65 years old who received the Ad26.COV2.S COVID-19 vaccine or a placebo.

The V call is TRBV7-6, the J call TRBJ2-1; 10 bases line up with TRBD2. V lost 0 bases, J lost 6 bases, and 8 bases stayed unmatched. The CDR3 consists of 17 residues. In germline, CDR1 is SGHVS, CDR2 FNYEAQ. This CDR3 is CASSLAPPSGGLNEQFF. The CDR3 DNA sequence: TGTGCCAGCAGCTTAGCGCCCCCTAGCGGGGGACTCAATGAGCAGTTCTTC.

V and J are TRBV5-6 and TRBJ2-7; TRBD1 aligns across 8 bases. The trim removed 5 bases at V and 2 bases at J, leaving 9 bases unmatched. Germline-derived CDR1 and CDR2 are SGHDT and YYEEEE. The CDR3 has 15 residues. The CDR3 DNA follows: TGTGCCAGCAGTCACACAGGGGGTCCAACCTACGAGCAGTACTTC. Translating gives CASSHTGGPTYEQYF.

This chain connects TRBV6-6 to TRBJ1-1; D call uncertain. The V gene lost 6 bases and the J gene lost 0 bases, with 11 bases spanning the gap. The CDR3 length is 14 residues. CDR1 is MNHNY, CDR2 SVGAGI, per germline (reference sequence). DNA of the CDR3: TGTGCCAGCAGCCTTGACCCATTGAACACTGAAGCTTTCTTT. Amino acid sequence: CASSLDPLNTEAFF.

A single count supports this clone. This sequence joins TRBV7-6 and TRBJ2-5, with D perhaps TRBD1 (6 bases). V was pared by 5 bases and J by 2 bases, with 15 bases between. Germline V gene sequence: CDR1 SGHVS, CDR2 FNYEAQ. The CDR3 has 15 residues. CDR3 residues: CASSQLGGVQETQYF. The CDR3 DNA reads TGTGCCAGCAGCCAATTAGGGGGAGTACAAGAGACCCAGTACTTC.

The chain has TRBV12-3 or TRBV12-4 and TRBJ1-1, with unresolved D. Trimming stripped 5 bases from V and 0 bases from J, with 7 bases between. CDR3 length: 13 residues. The CDR3 coding sequence is TGTGCCAGCAGTGGGCAGATGAACACTGAAGCTTTCTTT. It is translated as CASSGQMNTEAFF.

The rearrangement links TRBV29-1 to TRBJ2-3, with 11 nucleotides matching TRBD2. V dropped 4 bases and J dropped 4; count of bases not matched to a gene: 4. CDR1 and CDR2 from the germline V gene are SQVTM and ANQGSEA. There are 14 residues in the CDR3. The CDR3 DNA reads TGCAGCGTTGGACCTAGCGGGGGGCCAGATACGCAGTATTTT. Amino acids: CSVGPSGGPDTQYF.

Of note for this clone: Other nucleotide sequences in the sample specify the same CDR3. The chain has TRBV6-5 and TRBJ2-3; D not certain. The V and J ends lost 0 bases and 4 bases respectively, with 5 bases between them. The CDR3 is 13 amino acids. Germline V gene data show CDR1 as MNHEY and CDR2 as SVGAGI. Here the CDR3 reads CASSYSQPDTQYF. CDR3 bases: TGTGCCAGCAGTTACTCGCAACCAGATACGCAGTATTTT.

The rearrangement joins TRBV4-3 to TRBJ2-1; 7 nucleotides line up with TRBD2. V trimming: 0 bases; J trimming: 6 bases; junction bases outside the gene matches: 8. CDR3 length: 16 residues. Germline CDR1 is LGHNA and CDR2 is YSLEER. The CDR3, as DNA: TGCGCCAGCAGCCAAGATTCTCTAGCGGCAGTCAATGAGCAGTTCTTC. Translation gives CASSQDSLAAVNEQFF.

V is TRBV6-5 and J is TRBJ2-2; a possible D gene is TRBD1 (6 bases). The CDR3 sequence is 14 residues long. CDR1 MNHEY and CDR2 SVGAGI come from the germline V gene. V was cut by 5 bases and J by 3 bases, with 10 bases left in between. CDR3: CASSTGQHTGELFF. CDR3 DNA: TGTGCCAGCAGTACAGGACAGCACACCGGGGAGCTGTTTTTT.